Shown below are 2 T cell receptor beta chains from a single sample sequenced in a study of T cells expressing NK-cell markers. TCRdb re-called the 5' RACE reads and shows each CDR3 protein once, DNA omitted. This sample's table reports roughly 390,000 distinct CDR3 sequences. The sequenced sample was blood T cells: a sorted CD56 or NKG2C T cell subset, CD4+ or CD8+ T cells, or bulk PBMC T cells (not recorded which). These receptors all come from a man aged 18 to 69 in good health.

J is TRBJ1-2 and V is TRBV12-3 or TRBV12-4; TCRdb names TRBD1, which stays unverified in the absence of DNA. This CDR3 is built from 14 residues. CDR3: CASSPGHSGGGYTF.

The chain carries TRBV12-3 or TRBV12-4 and TRBJ2-7. The CDR3 contains 13 residues. CDR3 sequence reads: CASSLDPTGEQYF.